The rows below give T cell receptor beta chains drawn from one sample of a study of beta chain features in type 1 diabetes. Repertoires were generated with immunoSEQ multiplex PCR, while TCRdb's copy carries only in-frame clones and drops some. This sample has about 340,000 clones, with approximately 9.9% found just once. The source material was central memory CD4+ T cells from blood. The receptors were sampled from a man aged 25-45 years with type 1 diabetes. Both conserved end residues are trimmed from each CDR3. The order of the fields is D gene, V gene, J gene, CDR3 protein. D genes are given only for firm matches.

d_call: -
v_call: TRBV28
j_call: TRBJ2-3
cdr3_aa: ASCRDSTDTQY

d_call: TRBD1
v_call: TRBV28
j_call: TRBJ2-7
cdr3_aa: ASSFGTDHYEQY

d_call: -
v_call: TRBV28
j_call: TRBJ2-1
cdr3_aa: ASSTPRANEQF

d_call: TRBD2
v_call: TRBV5-1
j_call: TRBJ2-1
cdr3_aa: ASSLGLAGVYNEQF

d_call: TRBD1
v_call: TRBV30
j_call: TRBJ2-3
cdr3_aa: AWSSGQGMQY

d_call: TRBD2
v_call: TRBV7-2
j_call: TRBJ2-5
cdr3_aa: ASSPQTSGGWETQY

d_call: -
v_call: TRBV10-2
j_call: TRBJ1-1
cdr3_aa: ASSQGNTEAF

d_call: -
v_call: TRBV5-1
j_call: TRBJ1-2
cdr3_aa: ASSLSDRGYT

d_call: TRBD1
v_call: TRBV28
j_call: TRBJ2-3
cdr3_aa: ASSSDRGTDTQY

d_call: -
v_call: TRBV4-1
j_call: TRBJ1-5
cdr3_aa: ASSQDKITVFAQPQH